This T cell receptor beta chain was observed in a study of control samples from healthy donors and cancer patients. Trimming stripped 5 bases from V and 5 bases from J, with 9 bases between. Germline V gene data show CDR1 as SEHNR and CDR2 as FQNEAQ (reference sequence). The CDR3 has 13 residues. Clones were read by immunoSEQ multiplex PCR, and TCRdb kept only the in-frame ones, dropping some. The sample shows 85,000 to 120,000 clones, about 90% of them seen only once. In its sample, this clone was seen once. The sequence came from a woman between 18 and 29 years old in good health. V and J are TRBV7-9 and TRBJ2-2; D unresolved. Sequencing was performed on blood. The CDR3 reads CASSVSGTGELFF. The DNA of the CDR3 is TGTGCCAGCAGCGTGAGTGGAACCGGGGAGCTGTTTTTT. The whole variable domain, remainder taken from reference TRBV7-9 and TRBJ2-2, is DTGVSQNPRHKITKRGQNVTFRCDPISEHNRLYWYRQTLGQGPEFLTYFQNEAQLEKSRLLSDRFSAERPKGSFSTLEIQRTEQGDSAMYLCASSVSGTGELFFGEGSRLTVL.